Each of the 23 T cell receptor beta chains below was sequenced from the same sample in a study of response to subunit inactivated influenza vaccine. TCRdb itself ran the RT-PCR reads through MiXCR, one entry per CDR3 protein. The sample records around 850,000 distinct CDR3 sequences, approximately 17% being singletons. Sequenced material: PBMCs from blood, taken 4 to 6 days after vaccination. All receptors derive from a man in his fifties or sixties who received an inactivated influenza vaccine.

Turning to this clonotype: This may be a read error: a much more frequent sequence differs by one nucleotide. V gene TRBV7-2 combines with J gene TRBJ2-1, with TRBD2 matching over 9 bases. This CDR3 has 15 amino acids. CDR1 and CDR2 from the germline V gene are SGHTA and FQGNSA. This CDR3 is CANSRLAGPSDEQFF. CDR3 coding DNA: TGTGCCAACAGCCGTCTAGCGGGACCCAGCGATGAGCAGTTCTTC. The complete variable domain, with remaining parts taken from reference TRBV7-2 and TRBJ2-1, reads GAGVSQSPSNKVTEKGKDVELRCDPISGHTALYWYRQSLGQGLEFLIYFQGNSAPDKSGLPSDRFSAERTGGSVSTLTIQRTQQEDSAVYLCANSRLAGPSDEQFFGPGTRLTVL.

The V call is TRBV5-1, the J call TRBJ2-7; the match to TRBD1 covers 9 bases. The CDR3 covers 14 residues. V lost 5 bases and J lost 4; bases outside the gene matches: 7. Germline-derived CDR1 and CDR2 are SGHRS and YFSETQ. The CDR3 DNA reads TGCGCCAGCAGGAATACAGGGGGCGGGTACGAGCAGTACTTC. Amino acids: CASRNTGGGYEQYF.

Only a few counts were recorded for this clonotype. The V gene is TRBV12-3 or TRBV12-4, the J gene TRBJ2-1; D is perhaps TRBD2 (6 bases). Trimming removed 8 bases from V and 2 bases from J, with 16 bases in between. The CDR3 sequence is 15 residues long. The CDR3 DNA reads TGTGCCAGCGAGAGGCGGGAAGGGGCCTACAATGAGCAGTTCTTC. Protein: CASERREGAYNEQFF.

CDR3 residues: CASSLDLAGHNEQFF. DNA of the CDR3: TGCGCCAGCAGCTTGGATCTAGCGGGGCACAATGAGCAGTTCTTC. The chain joins TRBV5-1 to TRBJ2-1; 9 nucleotides line up with TRBD2. This CDR3 is 15 amino acids long. The germline V gene has CDR1 SGHRS and CDR2 YFSETQ. The junction had 3 bases not matched to a gene; V was cut back by 0 bases and J by 5 bases.

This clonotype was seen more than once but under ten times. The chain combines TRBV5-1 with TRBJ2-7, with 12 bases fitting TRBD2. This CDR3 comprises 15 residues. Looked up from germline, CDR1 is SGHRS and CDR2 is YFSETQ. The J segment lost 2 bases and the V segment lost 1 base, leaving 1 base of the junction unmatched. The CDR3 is CASSLSSGRAYEQYF. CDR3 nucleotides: TGCGCCAGCAGCTTGTCTAGCGGGAGGGCCTACGAGCAGTACTTC.

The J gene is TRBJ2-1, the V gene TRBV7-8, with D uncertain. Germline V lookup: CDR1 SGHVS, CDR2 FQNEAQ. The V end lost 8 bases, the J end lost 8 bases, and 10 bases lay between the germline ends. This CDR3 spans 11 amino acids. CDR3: CASLLVHEQFF. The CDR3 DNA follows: TGTGCCAGCTTACTGGTACATGAGCAGTTCTTC.

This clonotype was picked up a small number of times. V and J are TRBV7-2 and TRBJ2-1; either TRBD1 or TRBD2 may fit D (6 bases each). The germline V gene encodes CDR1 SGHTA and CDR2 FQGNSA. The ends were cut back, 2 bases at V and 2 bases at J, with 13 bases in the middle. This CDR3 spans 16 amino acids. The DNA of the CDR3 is TGTGCCAGCAGCTTACGTCCGGGGGACACCTACAATGAGCAGTTCTTC. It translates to CASSLRPGDTYNEQFF. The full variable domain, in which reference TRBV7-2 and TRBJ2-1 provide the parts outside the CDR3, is GAGVSQSPSNKVTEKGKDVELRCDPISGHTALYWYRQSLGQGLEFLIYFQGNSAPDKSGLPSDRFSAERTGGSVSTLTIQRTQQEDSAVYLCASSLRPGDTYNEQFFGPGTRLTVL.

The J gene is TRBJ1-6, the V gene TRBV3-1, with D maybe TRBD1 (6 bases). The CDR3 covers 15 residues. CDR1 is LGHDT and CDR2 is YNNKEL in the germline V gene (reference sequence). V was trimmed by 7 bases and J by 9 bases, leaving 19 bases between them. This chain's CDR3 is CASTNTGSSSSPLHF. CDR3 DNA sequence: TGTGCCAGCACTAACACAGGGTCTTCTAGTTCACCCCTCCACTTT.

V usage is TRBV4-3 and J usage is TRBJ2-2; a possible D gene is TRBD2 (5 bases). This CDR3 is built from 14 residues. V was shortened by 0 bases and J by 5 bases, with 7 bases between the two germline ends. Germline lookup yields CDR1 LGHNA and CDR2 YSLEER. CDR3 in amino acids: CASSQERGTGELFF. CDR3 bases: TGCGCCAGCAGCCAAGAGAGAGGGACCGGGGAGCTGTTTTTT.

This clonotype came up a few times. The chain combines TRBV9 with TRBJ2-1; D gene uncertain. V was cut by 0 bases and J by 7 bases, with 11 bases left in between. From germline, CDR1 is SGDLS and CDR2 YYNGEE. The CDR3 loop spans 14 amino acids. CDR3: CASSVGGQGNEQFF. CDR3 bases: TGTGCCAGCAGCGTAGGTGGGCAAGGGAATGAGCAGTTCTTC.

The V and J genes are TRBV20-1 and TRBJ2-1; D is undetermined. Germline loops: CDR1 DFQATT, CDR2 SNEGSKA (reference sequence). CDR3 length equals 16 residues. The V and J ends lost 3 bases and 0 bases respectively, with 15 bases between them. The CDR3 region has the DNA TGCAGTGCTAGTACGGTAGGCTGGAGCTCCTACAATGAGCAGTTCTTC. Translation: CSASTVGWSSYNEQFF.

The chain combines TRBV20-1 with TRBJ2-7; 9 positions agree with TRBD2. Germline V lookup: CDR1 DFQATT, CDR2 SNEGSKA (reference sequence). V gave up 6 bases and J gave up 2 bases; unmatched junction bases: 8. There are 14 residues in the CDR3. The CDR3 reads CSALQSGRPYEQYF. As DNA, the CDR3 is TGCAGTGCCCTTCAGAGCGGGAGGCCCTACGAGCAGTACTTC.

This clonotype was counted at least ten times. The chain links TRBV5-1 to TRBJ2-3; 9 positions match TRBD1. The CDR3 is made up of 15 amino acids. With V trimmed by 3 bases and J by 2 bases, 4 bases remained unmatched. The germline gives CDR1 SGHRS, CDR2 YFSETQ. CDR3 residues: CASSSGTGPTDTQYF. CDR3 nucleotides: TGCGCCAGCAGCTCCGGGACAGGGCCCACAGATACGCAGTATTTT.

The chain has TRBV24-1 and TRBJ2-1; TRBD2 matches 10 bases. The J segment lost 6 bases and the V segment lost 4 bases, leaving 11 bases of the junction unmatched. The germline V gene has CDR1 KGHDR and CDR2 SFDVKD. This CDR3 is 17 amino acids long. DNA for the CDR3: TGTGCCACCAGTGAGAGTGGTCTAGCGGGAGACTTCAATGAGCAGTTCTTC. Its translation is CATSESGLAGDFNEQFF.

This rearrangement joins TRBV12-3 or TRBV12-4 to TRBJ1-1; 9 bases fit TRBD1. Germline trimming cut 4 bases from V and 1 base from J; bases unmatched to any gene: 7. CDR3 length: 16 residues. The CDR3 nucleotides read TGTGCCAGCAGTTACGAAACGACAGGGGGGAACACTGAAGCTTTCTTT. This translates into CASSYETTGGNTEAFF.

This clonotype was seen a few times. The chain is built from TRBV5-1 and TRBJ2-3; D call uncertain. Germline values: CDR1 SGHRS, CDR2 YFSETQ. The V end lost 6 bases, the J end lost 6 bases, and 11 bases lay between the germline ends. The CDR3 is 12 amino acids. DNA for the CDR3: TGCGCCAGCAAGGCGGAAGCCGATACGCAGTATTTT. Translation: CASKAEADTQYF.

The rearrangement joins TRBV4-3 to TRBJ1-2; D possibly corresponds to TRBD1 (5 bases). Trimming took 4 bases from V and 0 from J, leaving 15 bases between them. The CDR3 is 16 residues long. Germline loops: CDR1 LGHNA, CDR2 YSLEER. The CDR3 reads CASSPTLSGTNYGYTF. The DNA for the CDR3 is TGCGCCAGCAGCCCCACACTATCAGGGACTAACTATGGCTACACCTTC.

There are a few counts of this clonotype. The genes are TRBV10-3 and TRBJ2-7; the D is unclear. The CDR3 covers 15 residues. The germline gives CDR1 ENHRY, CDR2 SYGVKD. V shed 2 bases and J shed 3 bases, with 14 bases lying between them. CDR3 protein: CAISEGTYSVYEQYF. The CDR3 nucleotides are TGTGCCATCAGTGAGGGTACATACTCGGTCTACGAGCAGTACTTC.

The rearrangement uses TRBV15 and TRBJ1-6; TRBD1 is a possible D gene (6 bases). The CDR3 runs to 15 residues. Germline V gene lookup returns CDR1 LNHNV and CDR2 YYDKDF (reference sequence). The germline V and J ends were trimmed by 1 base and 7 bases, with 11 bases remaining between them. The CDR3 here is CATSRAGASNSPLHF. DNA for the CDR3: TGTGCCACCAGCAGAGCGGGGGCGAGCAATTCACCCCTCCACTTT.

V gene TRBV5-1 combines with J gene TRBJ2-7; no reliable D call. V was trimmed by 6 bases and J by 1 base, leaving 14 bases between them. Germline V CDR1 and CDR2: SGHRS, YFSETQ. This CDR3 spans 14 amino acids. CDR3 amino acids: CASKEVAQSYEQYF. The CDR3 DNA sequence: TGCGCCAGCAAAGAGGTCGCTCAATCCTACGAGCAGTACTTC.

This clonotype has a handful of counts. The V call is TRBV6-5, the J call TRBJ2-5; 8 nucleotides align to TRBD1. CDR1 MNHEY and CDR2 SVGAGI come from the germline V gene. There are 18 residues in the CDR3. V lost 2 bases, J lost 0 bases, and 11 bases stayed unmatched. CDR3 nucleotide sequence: TGTGCCAGCAGTTACACCACAACGAGACAGGGGTACCAAGAGACCCAGTACTTC. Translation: CASSYTTTRQGYQETQYF.

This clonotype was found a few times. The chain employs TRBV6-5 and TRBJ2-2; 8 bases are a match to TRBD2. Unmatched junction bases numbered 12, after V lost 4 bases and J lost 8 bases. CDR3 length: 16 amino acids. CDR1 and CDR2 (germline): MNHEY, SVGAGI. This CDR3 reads CASSSTTAGVAGELFF. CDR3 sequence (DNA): TGTGCCAGCAGTTCCACAACAGCGGGAGTGGCAGGGGAGCTGTTTTTT.

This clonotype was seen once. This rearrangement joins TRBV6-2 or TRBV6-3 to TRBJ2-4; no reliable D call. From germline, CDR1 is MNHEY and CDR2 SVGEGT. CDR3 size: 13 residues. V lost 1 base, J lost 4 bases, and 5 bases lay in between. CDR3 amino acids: CASSYYPKNIQYF. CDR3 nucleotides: TGTGCCAGCAGTTACTACCCAAAAAACATTCAGTACTTC.